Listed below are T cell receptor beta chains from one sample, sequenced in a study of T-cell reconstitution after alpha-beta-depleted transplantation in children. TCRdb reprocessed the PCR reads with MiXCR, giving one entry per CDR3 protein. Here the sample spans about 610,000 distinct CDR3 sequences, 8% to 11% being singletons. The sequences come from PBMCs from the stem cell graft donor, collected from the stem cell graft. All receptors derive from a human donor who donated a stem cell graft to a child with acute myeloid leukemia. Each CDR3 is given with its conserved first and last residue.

CDR3 protein: CASSLAGVDNEQFF
V gene: TRBV7-9
J gene: TRBJ2-1

CDR3 protein: CASSPGAGGPGYNEQFF
V gene: TRBV7-3
J gene: TRBJ2-1

CDR3 protein: CASSSGTSGRKETQYF
V gene: TRBV7-3
J gene: TRBJ2-5

CDR3 protein: CAWSDSSVGQFF
V gene: TRBV30
J gene: TRBJ2-1

CDR3 protein: CASRGGLAGHEQFF
V gene: TRBV27
J gene: TRBJ2-1

CDR3 protein: CATSDYSLRQADSDTQYF
V gene: TRBV24-1
J gene: TRBJ2-3

CDR3 protein: CASNGLLWDSPLHF
V gene: TRBV28
J gene: TRBJ1-6

CDR3 protein: CSASGDQETQYF
V gene: TRBV20-1
J gene: TRBJ2-5

CDR3 protein: CASRESGSNTGELFF
V gene: TRBV19
J gene: TRBJ2-2

CDR3 protein: CASSLGARGDEQFF
V gene: TRBV7-8
J gene: TRBJ2-1

CDR3 protein: CAISGGGEGETQYF
V gene: TRBV10-3
J gene: TRBJ2-5

CDR3 protein: CSAAGQSEAFF
V gene: TRBV29-1
J gene: TRBJ1-1

CDR3 protein: CASRSPSGRGEKYNEQFF
V gene: TRBV6-2/TRBV6-3
J gene: TRBJ2-1

CDR3 protein: CASSLAIGYEQYF
V gene: TRBV7-2
J gene: TRBJ2-7

CDR3 protein: CASSIGPNEQYF
V gene: TRBV7-8
J gene: TRBJ2-7

CDR3 protein: CASSQGPSGRDTQYF
V gene: TRBV4-3
J gene: TRBJ2-3

CDR3 protein: CSAMTSGTGEQYF
V gene: TRBV20-1
J gene: TRBJ2-7

CDR3 protein: CSAVLAGVPSYEQYF
V gene: TRBV29-1
J gene: TRBJ2-7

CDR3 protein: CSASRDVRLYEQYF
V gene: TRBV20-1
J gene: TRBJ2-7

CDR3 protein: CASSSAGSMGTSGMLYNEQFF
V gene: TRBV7-2
J gene: TRBJ2-1

CDR3 protein: CSGRDHSYEQYF
V gene: TRBV29-1
J gene: TRBJ2-7

CDR3 protein: CASSQTSGGWDYGYTF
V gene: TRBV7-2
J gene: TRBJ1-2

CDR3 protein: CASSPRTSNTGELFF
V gene: TRBV9
J gene: TRBJ2-2

CDR3 protein: CASRGGTSGSTDTQYF
V gene: TRBV2
J gene: TRBJ2-3

CDR3 protein: CASSLGLDSPLHF
V gene: TRBV7-6
J gene: TRBJ1-6

CDR3 protein: CAISELGITEAFF
V gene: TRBV10-3
J gene: TRBJ1-1

CDR3 protein: CASSQASGAGSDEKLFF
V gene: TRBV4-2
J gene: TRBJ1-4

CDR3 protein: CASSNDSPSGANVLTF
V gene: TRBV10-2
J gene: TRBJ2-6

CDR3 protein: CSARDLAATSGSSYNEQFF
V gene: TRBV20-1
J gene: TRBJ2-1

CDR3 protein: CASRTGAEQYF
V gene: TRBV5-1
J gene: TRBJ2-7

CDR3 protein: CASSVTSSREQYF
V gene: TRBV5-1
J gene: TRBJ2-7

CDR3 protein: CASSLTDRERDEQFF
V gene: TRBV7-3
J gene: TRBJ2-1

CDR3 protein: CSASGTGNEQYF
V gene: TRBV20-1
J gene: TRBJ2-7

CDR3 protein: CASSQTSGATGELFF
V gene: TRBV6-1
J gene: TRBJ2-2

CDR3 protein: CSADPVGGTNYGYTF
V gene: TRBV20-1
J gene: TRBJ1-2

CDR3 protein: CASSLGWEGTDTQYF
V gene: TRBV27
J gene: TRBJ2-3

CDR3 protein: CAWGMGGVQPQHF
V gene: TRBV30
J gene: TRBJ1-5

CDR3 protein: CASSLNRGLADYNEQFF
V gene: TRBV4-3
J gene: TRBJ2-1

CDR3 protein: CSVAHFPTSGGPHYEQYF
V gene: TRBV29-1
J gene: TRBJ2-7

CDR3 protein: CASSYSPDGYNEQFF
V gene: TRBV6-5
J gene: TRBJ2-1

CDR3 protein: CASSLQQIGHYEQYF
V gene: TRBV7-2
J gene: TRBJ2-7

CDR3 protein: CASSLGQAGSGANVLTF
V gene: TRBV5-1
J gene: TRBJ2-6

CDR3 protein: CSARESGLAFRNEQFF
V gene: TRBV20-1
J gene: TRBJ2-1

CDR3 protein: CASHLGWGAEETQYF
V gene: TRBV6-1
J gene: TRBJ2-5

CDR3 protein: CASSQDQVLAGGSDTQYF
V gene: TRBV3-1
J gene: TRBJ2-3

CDR3 protein: CASRDGSPEAFF
V gene: TRBV5-1
J gene: TRBJ1-1

CDR3 protein: CASSYFRTSGRRDYNEQFF
V gene: TRBV6-2/TRBV6-3
J gene: TRBJ2-1

CDR3 protein: CATSPGTGTYGYTF
V gene: TRBV24-1
J gene: TRBJ1-2

CDR3 protein: CATQREYAYEQYF
V gene: TRBV10-3
J gene: TRBJ2-7

CDR3 protein: CATSGAGEVFTQYF
V gene: TRBV24-1
J gene: TRBJ2-3

CDR3 protein: CSARTSTDTQYF
V gene: TRBV20-1
J gene: TRBJ2-3

CDR3 protein: CSARSSLAGSYNEQFF
V gene: TRBV20-1
J gene: TRBJ2-1

CDR3 protein: CASSPSQYQETQYF
V gene: TRBV27
J gene: TRBJ2-5

CDR3 protein: CASSLAGTTNQPQHF
V gene: TRBV5-1
J gene: TRBJ1-5

CDR3 protein: CASSLLAGGRETQYF
V gene: TRBV27
J gene: TRBJ2-5

CDR3 protein: CSAFSGTSGNQETQYF
V gene: TRBV20-1
J gene: TRBJ2-5